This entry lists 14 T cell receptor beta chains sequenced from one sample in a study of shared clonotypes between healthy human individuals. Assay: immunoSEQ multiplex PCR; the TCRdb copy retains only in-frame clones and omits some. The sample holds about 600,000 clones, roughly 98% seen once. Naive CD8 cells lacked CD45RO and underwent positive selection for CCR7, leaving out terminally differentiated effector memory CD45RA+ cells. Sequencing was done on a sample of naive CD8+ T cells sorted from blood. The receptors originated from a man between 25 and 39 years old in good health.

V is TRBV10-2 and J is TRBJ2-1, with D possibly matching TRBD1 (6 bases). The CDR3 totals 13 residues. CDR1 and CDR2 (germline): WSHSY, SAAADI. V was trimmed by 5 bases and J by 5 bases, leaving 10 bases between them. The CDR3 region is CASSPTGNNEQFF. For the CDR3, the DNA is TGCGCCAGCAGTCCAACAGGGAACAATGAGCAGTTCTTC.

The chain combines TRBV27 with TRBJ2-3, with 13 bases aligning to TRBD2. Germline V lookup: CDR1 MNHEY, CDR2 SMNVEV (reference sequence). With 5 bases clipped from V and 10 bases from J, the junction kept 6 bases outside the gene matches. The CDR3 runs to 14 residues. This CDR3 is CASSHGTSGMPQYF. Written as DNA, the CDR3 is TGTGCCAGCAGTCACGGGACTAGCGGGATGCCGCAGTATTTT.

The CDR3 is CASSLGGTVVSYEQYF. The CDR3 DNA sequence: TGTGCCAGCAGCTTAGGCGGGACAGTCGTCTCCTACGAGCAGTACTTC. The J gene is TRBJ2-7, the V gene TRBV7-8; the D gene is possibly TRBD1 (7 bases). V lost 1 base and J lost 0, with 13 bases in between. There are 16 residues in the CDR3. The germline V gene has CDR1 SGHVS and CDR2 FQNEAQ.

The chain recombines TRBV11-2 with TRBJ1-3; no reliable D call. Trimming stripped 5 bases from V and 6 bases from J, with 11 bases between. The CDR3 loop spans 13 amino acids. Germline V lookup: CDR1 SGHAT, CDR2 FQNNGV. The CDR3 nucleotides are TGTGCCAGCAGCCCCCCCGTTTTAAACACCATATATTTT. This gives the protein CASSPPVLNTIYF.

The CDR3 is CASSGWGSGSNQPQHF. CDR3 nucleotides: TGTGCCAGCAGTGGATGGGGCTCGGGTAGCAATCAGCCCCAGCATTTT. The chain uses TRBV6-1 and TRBJ1-5; D is perhaps TRBD1 (5 bases). V gave up 4 bases and J gave up 0 bases, with 13 bases separating them. The CDR3 is 16 amino acids. Germline V lookup: CDR1 MNHNS, CDR2 SASEGT.

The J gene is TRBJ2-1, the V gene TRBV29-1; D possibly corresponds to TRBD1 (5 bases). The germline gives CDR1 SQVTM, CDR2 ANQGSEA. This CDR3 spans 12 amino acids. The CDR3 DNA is TGCGGGGTCTGGGGCAATCAAAATGAGCAGTTCTTC. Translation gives CGVWGNQNEQFF.

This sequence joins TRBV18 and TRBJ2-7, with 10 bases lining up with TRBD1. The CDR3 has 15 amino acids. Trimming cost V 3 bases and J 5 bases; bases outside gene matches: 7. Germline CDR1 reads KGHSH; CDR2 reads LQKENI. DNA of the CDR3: TGTGCCAGCTCACCCCCCGGGACAGGGGAGAACGAGCAGTACTTC. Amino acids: CASSPPGTGENEQYF.

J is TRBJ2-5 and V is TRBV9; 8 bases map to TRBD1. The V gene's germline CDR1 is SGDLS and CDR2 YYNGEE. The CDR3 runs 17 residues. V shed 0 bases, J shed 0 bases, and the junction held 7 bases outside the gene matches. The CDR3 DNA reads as TGTGCCAGCAGCGTAGGTACGGGGACAGGCTACCAAGAGACCCAGTACTTC. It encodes CASSVGTGTGYQETQYF.

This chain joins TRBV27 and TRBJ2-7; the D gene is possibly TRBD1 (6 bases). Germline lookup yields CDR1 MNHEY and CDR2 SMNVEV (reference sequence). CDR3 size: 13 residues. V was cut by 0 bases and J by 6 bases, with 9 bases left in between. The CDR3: CASSLSATGEQYF. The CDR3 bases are TGTGCCAGCAGTTTATCAGCGACAGGCGAGCAGTACTTC.

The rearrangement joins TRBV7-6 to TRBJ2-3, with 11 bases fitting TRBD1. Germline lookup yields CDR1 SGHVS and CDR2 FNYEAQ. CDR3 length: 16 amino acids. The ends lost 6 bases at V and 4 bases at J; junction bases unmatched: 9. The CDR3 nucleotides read TGTGCCAGCAGTCCGGGACAGGGGGATTCCCCAGATACGCAGTATTTT. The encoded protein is CASSPGQGDSPDTQYF.

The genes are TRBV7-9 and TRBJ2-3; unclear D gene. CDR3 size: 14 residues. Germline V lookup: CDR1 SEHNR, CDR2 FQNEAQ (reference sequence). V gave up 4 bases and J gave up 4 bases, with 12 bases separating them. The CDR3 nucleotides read TGTGCCAGCAGCTCTGCCTTCCCGGCAGATACGCAGTATTTT. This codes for CASSSAFPADTQYF.

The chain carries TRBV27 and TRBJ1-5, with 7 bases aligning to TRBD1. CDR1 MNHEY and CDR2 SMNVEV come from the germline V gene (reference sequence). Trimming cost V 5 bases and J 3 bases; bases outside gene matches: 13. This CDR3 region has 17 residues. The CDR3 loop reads CASSHNPGQRTNQPQHF. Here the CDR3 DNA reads TGTGCCAGCAGTCACAACCCGGGACAGAGAACCAATCAGCCCCAGCATTTT.

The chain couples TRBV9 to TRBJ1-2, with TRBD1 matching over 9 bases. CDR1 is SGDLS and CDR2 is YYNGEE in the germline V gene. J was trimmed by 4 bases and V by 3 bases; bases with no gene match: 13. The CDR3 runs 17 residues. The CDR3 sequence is CASSAHQSGQGPYGYTF. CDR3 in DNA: TGTGCCAGCAGCGCTCACCAATCGGGACAGGGACCCTATGGCTACACCTTC.

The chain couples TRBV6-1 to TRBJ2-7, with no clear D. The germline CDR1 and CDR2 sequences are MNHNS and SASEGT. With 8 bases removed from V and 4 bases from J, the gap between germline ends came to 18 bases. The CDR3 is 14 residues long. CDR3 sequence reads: CASVDLGLRYEQYF. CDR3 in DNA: TGTGCCAGCGTTGACTTGGGTTTAAGGTACGAGCAGTACTTC.